This T cell receptor beta chain is drawn from a study of identical twins. Overall study results and limits: Memory repertoires lacked the insertion deficit that abundant cord blood beta clonotypes showed.

TCRdb ran MiXCR on the 5' RACE reads and lists one entry per CDR3 protein. The sample has about 240,000 distinct CDR3 sequences; under 12% are singletons. Germline V gene sequence: CDR1 SGHVS, CDR2 FQNEAQ. V shed 5 bases, J shed 4 bases, and the junction held 7 bases outside the gene matches. The CDR3 is made up of 14 amino acids. In its sample, this clonotype was seen a few times. Its target is unknown. Sequencing was carried out using memory T cells sorted from blood. The receptor comes from a man aged 45 to 65 in good health. The chain carries TRBV7-8 and TRBJ2-5; TRBD1 agrees at 7 bases. CDR3 DNA sequence: TGTGCCAGCAGCCATCGACAGGGTCCAGAGACCCAGTACTTC. This sequence encodes CASSHRQGPETQYF.